Given below is one T cell receptor (beta chain) in context. The sample belongs to a study of T cell responses to AZD1222 COVID-19 vaccine. Repertoires were generated with immunoSEQ multiplex PCR, while TCRdb's copy carries only in-frame clones and drops some. The profile shows some 140,000 clones, about 87% of them singletons. Germline values: CDR1 MNHNY, CDR2 SVGAGI (reference sequence). The CDR3 is 15 amino acids. V lost 6 bases, J lost 2 bases, and 5 bases stayed unmatched. The sample here was peripheral blood, taken on day 0 of AZD1222 vaccination. J is TRBJ1-5 and V is TRBV6-6, with 9 bases fitting TRBD1. The TCR comes from an adult in good health. CDR3 amino acids: CASSSTGGGNQPQHF. CDR3 nucleotides: TGTGCCAGCAGCTCGACAGGGGGTGGCAATCAGCCCCAGCATTTT.